One and the same sample provided the 2 T cell receptor beta chains below, sequenced in a study of patients and donors after allogeneic stem cell transplantation. TCRdb analysed the RT-PCR reads with MiXCR anew, one entry per CDR3 protein. This table holds about 23,000 distinct CDR3 sequences, approximately 28% found once. Sequencing was performed on blood, either unsorted or a sorted T cell fraction (not recorded which). The receptors shown here come from a human donor who was either an allogeneic HSCT recipient or a stem cell or donor lymphocyte infusion donor (not recorded which). It is not recorded whose cells these are; they may come from a transplant donor.

Judged by abundance, this clonotype is medium-sized. The rearrangement links TRBV5-8 to TRBJ1-5; the D is unclear. CDR3 length: 14 amino acids. Germline assignment: CDR1 SGHTS and CDR2 YDEGEE. Trimming stripped 1 base from V and 5 bases from J, with 10 bases between. The CDR3, as DNA: TGTGCCAGCAGCTTGATATGGGGTGATCAGCCCCAGCATTTT. Translation gives CASSLIWGDQPQHF.

The sample holds a few counts of this clonotype. The chain joins TRBV7-9 to TRBJ1-1, with D maybe TRBD1 (6 bases). CDR1 is SEHNR and CDR2 is FQNEAQ in the germline V gene (reference sequence). This CDR3 has 16 amino acids. The germline V and J ends were trimmed by 5 bases and 0 bases, with 16 bases remaining between them. CDR3 bases: TGTGCCAGCAGCCCCCACAACAGGGCCCTGAACACTGAAGCTTTCTTT. Translated, it gives CASSPHNRALNTEAFF.